The clone carrying this T cell receptor (beta chain) was counted only a few times. Antigen: not known. This specimen comes from a study of post-analysis software for immune sequencing data. TCR beta libraries were prepared from cDNA with unique molecular identifiers. TCRdb reprocessed the PCR reads with MiXCR, giving one entry per CDR3 protein. This sample yields roughly 800,000 distinct CDR3 sequences, of which about 50% are seen a single time; roughly 4.4% belongs to the top ten. The study's findings and limits: Patients showed TRBV5-6, TRBV5-1 and TRBV20-1 among 4 or 5 TRBV segments more frequent than in controls. Normalized Chao1 diversity was significantly reduced in patients versus controls.

The germline V gene encodes CDR1 DFQATT and CDR2 SNEGSKA (reference sequence). Unmatched junction bases numbered 18, after V lost 3 bases and J lost 3 bases. The CDR3 has 19 residues. The receptor's source is a girl under 18 with multiple sclerosis. The chain uses TRBV20-1 and TRBJ2-1; TRBD2 matches 9 bases. Sequencing input: blood. The CDR3 reads CSASLPGIAGAARYNEQFF. The CDR3 nucleotides are TGCAGTGCTAGTCTGCCTGGTATAGCGGGAGCGGCGCGCTACAATGAGCAGTTCTTC.